The present entry profiles one T cell receptor (beta chain) with its context. Reverse transcription used about 0.45 to 1 ug RNA and random hexamers. TCRdb redid the calling of the immunoSEQ multiplex PCR reads with MiXCR, one entry per CDR3 protein. The sample has roughly 200,000 distinct CDR3 sequences; 94% are singletons. V lost 3 bases and J 6 bases, leaving 8 bases between the germline ends. The CDR3 covers 12 residues. This sample was included in a study of CD8 T cells in Susac syndrome. On the study more broadly: Patients with Susac syndrome were therapy-naive, on corticosteroids, or on intravenous immunoglobulin alone at the time that blood was drawn.

This chain joins TRBV12-3 or TRBV12-4 and TRBJ1-2, with D unresolved. Sample: CD4+ T cells from PBMCs. This sequence originates from a human donor with Susac syndrome. The CDR3 bases are TGTGCCAGCAGTTTTACAGTAAATGGCTACACCTTC. Amino acid sequence: CASSFTVNGYTF.